The TCR beta chain described here comes from a study of read filtering for tumor transcriptome and immune sequencing. Sampling of bone marrow took place during active disease in every patient. Notes on this clonotype: As yet, its antigen is unknown.

From 400 to 450 ng of RNA, a library with molecular barcoded alpha/delta and beta/gamma adaptors was made. Via MiXCR, TCRdb re-called the reads, giving one row per CDR3 protein. This sample has more than 45,000 distinct CDR3 sequences, with 9% to 15% found just once. Overall study results and limits: Dropping single-read clonotypes raised IR-seq and RNA-seq shared-clonotype correlation.

This TCR came from a donor over 35 with multiple myeloma. Sequencing was done on a sample of a population of CD138-negative cells sorted from bone marrow.

CDR3 loop: CASSLRGRAANEKLFF. The CDR3 bases are TGCGCCAGCAGTCTGCGGGGGAGGGCGGCTAATGAAAAACTGTTTTTT. This chain connects TRBV5-1 to TRBJ1-4, with a possible D match to TRBD1 (5 bases). Germline V gene lookup returns CDR1 SGHRS and CDR2 YFSETQ. CDR3 length: 16 residues. V lost 5 bases and J lost 3, with 17 bases in between.